Presented here are 22 T cell receptor beta chains from one specimen sequenced in a study of tumor-infiltrating lymphocytes in primary liver carcinoma. Production of TCR beta cDNA used approximately 480 ng total RNA together with a constant-region primer. ARM-PCR was slightly modified, and three nested multiplex PCR rounds with it gave rise to the TCR beta libraries. Two initial PCR rounds of about 10 cycles each paired TRBV1-TRBV30 forward primers with a C-beta reverse primer. TCRdb redid the calling of the multiplex PCR reads with MiXCR, one entry per CDR3 protein. The sample yields about 190,000 distinct CDR3 sequences, about 85% seen once. Unsorted bulk tissue (roughly 19-30 mg) underwent RNA and DNA co-extraction. Sequencing was performed on tumor tissue from primary liver carcinoma. Receptors originate from a man aged 40-49 years with primary liver carcinoma and hepatitis B virus infection.

This clonotype is medium-sized in the sample. As DNA, the CDR3 is TGTGCCAGCAGCTTAGATCGGGCAGCTTATGGCTACACCTTC. Protein: CASSLDRAAYGYTF. The genes are TRBV11-2 and TRBJ1-2; D remains ambiguous. The CDR3 loop spans 14 amino acids. In germline, CDR1 is SGHAT, CDR2 FQNNGV. The ends were cut back, 0 bases at V and 5 bases at J, with 10 bases in the middle.

The V and J genes are TRBV6-5 and TRBJ2-3, with D perhaps TRBD2 (5 bases). The CDR3 length is 14 residues. Trimming removed 7 bases at V and 3 bases at J, with 14 bases between. CDR1 MNHEY and CDR2 SVGAGI come from the germline V gene. CDR3 sequence (DNA): TGTGCCAGCAACCCAGGACTGGGAACAGATACGCAGTATTTT. The encoded protein is CASNPGLGTDTQYF.

The J gene is TRBJ2-1, the V gene TRBV5-5; TRBD1 matches at 8 bases. CDR1 is SGHKS, CDR2 YYEKEE, per germline (reference sequence). The CDR3 spans 18 residues. V lost 1 base and J lost 9; bases outside the gene matches: 18. The CDR3 here is CASSLYVLAGQGSSEQFF. DNA of the CDR3: TGTGCCAGCAGCTTGTACGTGTTGGCAGGACAGGGTAGCAGTGAGCAGTTCTTC.

Concerning this clonotype itself: At one boundary the junction diverges from the germline segment, which might be a read error. The V gene is TRBV5-4, the J gene TRBJ1-3; D call uncertain. The germline CDR1 and CDR2 sequences are SGHNT and YYREEE (reference sequence). There are 16 residues in the CDR3. In nucleotides, the CDR3 is TGTGCCAGCATCTTGGGAACAGTTAACTCTGGAAACACCATATATTTT. It encodes CASILGTVNSGNTIYF.

This chain uses TRBV5-6 with TRBJ2-7; D remains unclear. CDR1 and CDR2 from the germline V gene are SGHDT and YYEEEE. This CDR3 comprises 14 residues. DNA for the CDR3: TGTGGTAGCAGCTTTCGGTCACGGAGCTACGAGCAGTACTTC. Its protein product is CGSSFRSRSYEQYF.

Remarks on this clonotype: The final CDR3 position lacks the conserved phenylalanine or tryptophan, pointing to a likely read error. This rearrangement joins TRBV6-6 to TRBJ2-3; D is ambiguous. The germline CDR1 and CDR2 sequences are MNHNY and SVGAGI (reference sequence). This CDR3 spans 14 amino acids. Trimming removed 6 bases at V and 2 bases at J, with 12 bases between. The CDR3 loop is CASRQGFNTDTQYS. DNA of the CDR3: TGTGCCAGCAGGCAAGGGTTTAACACAGATACGCAGTATTCT.

For this clonotype: Germline and junction disagree at one end, which may indicate a read error. V and J are TRBV4-3 and TRBJ2-1; D gene unclear. This CDR3 has 16 amino acids. Germline V lookup: CDR1 LGHNA, CDR2 YSLEER. Here the CDR3 DNA reads TGCGTCAGCAGCCAAGTTTCCTACTCAGAATACAATGAGGAGTTCTTC. Its protein is CVSSQVSYSEYNEEFF.

About this clonotype: Its ends do not fully match the called genes, so a read error is possible. This CDR3 reads CASSRWTGPVETQYF. The CDR3 DNA is TGTGCTAGCAGTCGTTGGACAGGTCCCGTGGAGACCCAGTACTTC. The chain couples TRBV11-2 to TRBJ2-5; TRBD1 aligns across 7 bases. Germline V gene sequence: CDR1 SGHAT, CDR2 FQNNGV. The CDR3 contains 15 residues.

The CDR3 nucleotides are TGTGCCAGCAGCCTTAAGGTGGGACTCGCAGATACGCAGTATTTT. It yields the protein CASSLKVGLADTQYF. V gene TRBV4-2 combines with J gene TRBJ2-3, with D perhaps TRBD2 (6 bases). The CDR3 loop spans 15 amino acids. The ends were cut back, 4 bases at V and 4 bases at J, with 15 bases in the middle. Germline lookup yields CDR1 LGHNA and CDR2 YNFKEQ.

The rearrangement uses TRBV11-3 and TRBJ2-2, with 10 bases that match TRBD2. The CDR3 covers 16 residues. The germline V gene has CDR1 SGHNT and CDR2 YENEEA. Losses at the gene ends were 9 bases for V and 3 bases for J; bases not matched to a gene: 10. CDR3 in DNA: TGTGCCAGTAGCCCCGGACTAGCGGTGTACACCGGGGAGCTGTTTTTT. It yields the protein CASSPGLAVYTGELFF.

A remark on this clonotype: Here the CDR3 omits its conserved ending phenylalanine or tryptophan, so a read error is the likely source. The DNA is omitted, as the CDR3 cannot be located on it reliably, and the CDR3 follows TCRdb's listing. The chain has TRBV11-2 and TRBJ1-4; the table's D call of TRBD1 was not tested on the DNA. The CDR3 is 15 residues long, counting both termini. CDR1 and CDR2 from the germline V gene are SGHAT and FQNNGV. This CDR3 is CASSFGAAVNEKLYL.

A word on this clonotype: One junction end disagrees with the germline gene, perhaps due to a read error. This sequence joins TRBV29-1 and TRBJ1-1; no clear D gene. This CDR3 has 11 amino acids. CDR1 and CDR2 (germline): SQVTM, ANQGSEA. This CDR3 reads CGVVTKTEAFF. The CDR3 DNA follows: TGCGGCGTTGTTACGAAGACTGAAGCTTTCTTT.

CDR3 residues: CASSDSLSRNNEQFF. The DNA of the CDR3 is TGTGCCAGCAGTGATAGTTTATCCAGAAACAATGAGCAGTTCTTC. The V and J genes are TRBV7-9 and TRBJ2-1; D is uncertain. CDR3 length: 15 residues. CDR1 and CDR2 from the germline V gene are SEHNR and FQNEAQ (reference sequence). V shed 6 bases and J shed 5 bases, with 17 bases lying between them.

About this clonotype itself: A read error may produce the germline difference seen at one junction end. This chain links TRBV5-4 with TRBJ2-5, with TRBD1 matching over 7 bases. The CDR3 covers 16 residues. Germline V gene sequence: CDR1 SGHNT, CDR2 YYREEE (reference sequence). Written as DNA, the CDR3 is TGTGCCGGCAGCCTGGGGCGTCAGGGGGTTCAAGAGACCCAATACTTC. Translation: CAGSLGRQGVQETQYF.

Comments on this clonotype: A much larger clone sits a single nucleotide away, making a read error possible. The CDR3 DNA sequence: TGTGGCACCCCACCGGTACTGGCAAATGAGCAGTTCTTC. Translated: CGTPPVLANEQFF. This chain uses TRBV24-1 with TRBJ2-1; D gene ambiguous. The CDR3 runs 13 residues. Per the germline V gene, CDR1 is KGHDR and CDR2 is SFDVKD.

Of note for this clonotype: The CDR3 does not close with the conserved phenylalanine or tryptophan, likely indicating a read error. The limits of the CDR3 on the DNA are not certain, so only TCRdb's listed CDR3 is given. V and J are TRBV29-1 and TRBJ2-6. Germline lookup yields CDR1 SQVTM and CDR2 ANQGSEA. A total of 12 residues make up the CDR3, ends included. CDR3 loop: CSIDSGANVLIC.

The V and J genes are TRBV12-3 or TRBV12-4 and TRBJ2-7, with D unresolved. CDR3 length equals 14 residues. Between the trimmed V and J ends, which lost 2 bases and 13 bases, there was a span of 21 bases. CDR3 residues: CASSLTAERPIRYF. CDR3 sequence (DNA): TGTGCCAGCAGTTTAACGGCAGAACGTCCTATTCGTTACTTC.

Points on this clonotype: Because the CDR3 is missing its conserved closing phenylalanine or tryptophan, this is likely a read error. The limits of the CDR3 on the DNA are not certain, so only TCRdb's listed CDR3 is given. V is TRBV11-2 and J is TRBJ2-7; the DNA was not used to check the table's D call, TRBD2. Germline CDR1 is SGHAT and CDR2 is FQNNGV. The CDR3 comprises 16 residues, both ends counted. CDR3 sequence reads: CASSLEPSGSWVEQCL.

The chain carries TRBV4-2 and TRBJ2-3, with D perhaps TRBD1 or TRBD2 (5 bases each). The CDR3 runs 19 residues. Germline lookup yields CDR1 LGHNA and CDR2 YNFKEQ. Trimming cost V 4 bases and J 2 bases, with 25 bases left between them. The CDR3 nucleotides are TGTGCCAGCAGCCCGACCTCTACCTCTAACAGGAGGTACACAGATACGCAGTATTTT. It encodes CASSPTSTSNRRYTDTQYF.

This clonotype appeared many times. V gene TRBV12-3 or TRBV12-4 combines with J gene TRBJ2-2, with 10 bases identical to TRBD1. The CDR3 has 15 residues. J was trimmed by 5 bases and V by 6 bases; bases with no gene match: 6. CDR3 sequence (DNA): TGTGCCAGCAGGCCGCGACAGGGGGCTACCGGGGAGCTGTTTTTT. Protein: CASRPRQGATGELFF.

A remark on this clonotype: Relative to the germline gene, one junction end is altered; a read error may explain this. The genes are TRBV30 and TRBJ2-1; D might be TRBD1 (6 bases). Germline CDR1 reads GTSNPN; CDR2 reads SVGIG (reference sequence). The CDR3 covers 16 residues. The CDR3 spells CAWSVQGTSRYNEHFF. The CDR3, as DNA: TGTGCCTGGAGTGTACAGGGTACTAGTAGATACAATGAGCACTTCTTC.

Turning to this clonotype: Without the conserved terminal phenylalanine or tryptophan, this CDR3 likely stems from a read error. This rearrangement joins TRBV5-1 to TRBJ2-7; maybe TRBD1 (5 bases). The CDR3 sequence is 12 residues long. CDR1 SGHRS and CDR2 YFSETQ come from the germline V gene. V lost 5 bases and J 3 bases, leaving 9 bases between the germline ends. CDR3 loop: CASRDTIYEQYC. As DNA, the CDR3 is TGCGCCAGCAGGGACACTATCTACGAGCAGTACTGC.